Shown below are 8 T cell receptor beta chains from a single sample sequenced in a study of cytomegalovirus exposure and HLA in healthy donors. PCR amplification relied on 60 Vbeta primers (plus 13 Jbeta primers). Using immunoSEQ multiplex PCR, the repertoire was profiled, and TCRdb retains in-frame clones only, with some absent. The sample records tens of thousands of clones, approximately 79% being singletons. Sequencing input: PBMCs. These receptors were obtained from a woman between 40 and 55 years old in good health and CMV-seropositive.

The chain combines TRBV29-1 with TRBJ2-3, with 10 bases identical to TRBD2. The CDR3 contains 13 residues. Germline loops: CDR1 SQVTM, CDR2 ANQGSEA. Germline trimming cut 6 bases from V and 1 base from J; bases unmatched to any gene: 1. CDR3 protein: CSVLAGGTDTQYF. CDR3 nucleotide sequence: TGCAGCGTCCTAGCGGGGGGCACAGATACGCAGTATTTT.

This chain connects TRBV30 to TRBJ2-3, with 8 bases lining up with TRBD2. The V gene's germline CDR1 is GTSNPN and CDR2 SVGIG (reference sequence). This CDR3 comprises 14 residues. The J segment lost 1 base and the V segment lost 7 bases, leaving 7 bases of the junction unmatched. The CDR3 loop reads CAFQGRGGTDTQYF. The CDR3 nucleotides are TGTGCCTTCCAGGGGCGGGGGGGCACAGATACGCAGTATTTT.

The V gene is TRBV7-2, the J gene TRBJ2-2; perhaps TRBD2 as D (5 bases). V was pared by 8 bases and J by 6 bases, with 19 bases between. This CDR3 has 15 residues. Germline V lookup: CDR1 SGHTA, CDR2 FQGNSA. In DNA form, the CDR3 reads TGTGCCAGCCAACCCGGACCCGCGGAGGCCGGGGAGCTGTTTTTT. Encoded protein: CASQPGPAEAGELFF.

The V gene is TRBV25-1, the J gene TRBJ2-5; 8 nucleotides match TRBD1. V lost 6 bases and J lost 4; bases outside the gene matches: 7. The CDR3 consists of 14 residues. CDR1 and CDR2 (germline): MGHDK, SYGVNS. CDR3 protein: CASRVGQGGETQYF. CDR3 coding DNA: TGTGCCAGCAGGGTAGGACAGGGAGGAGAGACCCAGTACTTC.

The genes are TRBV2 and TRBJ1-1; 7 positions agree with TRBD1. The CDR3 runs 15 residues. Germline lookup yields CDR1 SNHLY and CDR2 FYNNEI. V lost 1 base and J lost 4; bases outside the gene matches: 6. DNA of the CDR3: TGTGCCAGCAGTGAAGAGGGGGCGGTGGGCACTGAAGCTTTCTTT. Translated, it gives CASSEEGAVGTEAFF.

V is TRBV5-1 and J is TRBJ2-1; the match to TRBD2 covers 10 bases. The CDR3 spans 17 residues. V was pared by 4 bases and J by 6 bases, with 13 bases of the junction left unmatched. Per the germline V gene, CDR1 is SGHRS and CDR2 is YFSETQ. In nucleotides, the CDR3 is TGCGCCAGCAGCGGAACTAGCGGGAAAGTTAATTTCAATGAGCAGTTCTTC. Its protein is CASSGTSGKVNFNEQFF.

This clone was detected only a few times. This chain joins TRBV5-5 and TRBJ1-2; 7 nucleotides match TRBD1. Germline assignment: CDR1 SGHKS and CDR2 YYEKEE (reference sequence). V lost 0 bases and J lost 5; bases outside the gene matches: 7. The CDR3 is 15 amino acids. The CDR3 spells CASSLVAGQTYGYTF. The CDR3 coding sequence is TGTGCCAGCAGCTTGGTAGCGGGACAGACTTATGGCTACACCTTC.

The chain links TRBV19 to TRBJ1-5, with TRBD1 identical over 8 bases. CDR3 length: 14 residues. The germline V gene encodes CDR1 LNHDA and CDR2 SQIVND (reference sequence). V was clipped by 3 bases and J by 7 bases; unmatched bases: 5. CDR3 DNA: TGTGCCAGTAGTATCGACAGGGGAGGACAGCCCCAGCATTTT. It is translated as CASSIDRGGQPQHF.